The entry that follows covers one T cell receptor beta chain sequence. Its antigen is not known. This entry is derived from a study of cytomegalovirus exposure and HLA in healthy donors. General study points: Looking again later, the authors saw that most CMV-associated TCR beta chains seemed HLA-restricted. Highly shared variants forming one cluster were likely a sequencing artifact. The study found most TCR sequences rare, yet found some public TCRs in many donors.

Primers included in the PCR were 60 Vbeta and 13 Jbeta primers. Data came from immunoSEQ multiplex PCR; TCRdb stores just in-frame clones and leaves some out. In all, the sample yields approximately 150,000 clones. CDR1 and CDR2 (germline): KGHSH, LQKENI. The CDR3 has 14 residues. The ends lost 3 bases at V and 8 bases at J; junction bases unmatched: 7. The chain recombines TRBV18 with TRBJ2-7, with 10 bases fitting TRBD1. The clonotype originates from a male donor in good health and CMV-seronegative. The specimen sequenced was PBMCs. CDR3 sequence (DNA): TGTGCCAGCTCACCGGAGGACAGGGGGGTTAAGCAGTACTTC. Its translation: CASSPEDRGVKQYF.